This entry features one T cell receptor beta chain sequence. A read error may explain this, as a much larger clone is one base away. TCRdb analysed the 5' RACE reads with MiXCR anew, one entry per CDR3 protein. The sample comprises 1.5 million to 2 million distinct CDR3 sequences, 25% to 35% of which are singletons, and about 0.25% rests with the top ten. The sample is drawn from a study of identical twins. V lost 6 bases and J lost 7; bases outside the gene matches: 14. The V gene's germline CDR1 is ENHRY and CDR2 SYGVKD. The CDR3 loop spans 15 amino acids. The chain uses TRBV10-3 and TRBJ2-7; 8 positions agree with TRBD1. The clonotype comes from a newborn girl in good health. Material for sequencing was cord blood. The CDR3 DNA reads as TGTGCCATCAGCGAGGACAGGGTGGACTACAATGAGCAGTACTTC. This encodes CAISEDRVDYNEQYF.